This is a list of T cell receptor beta chains from one sample in a study of T cell changes during pregnancy in multiple sclerosis. The assay was immunoSEQ multiplex PCR, and TCRdb's table has in-frame clones only and misses some. Among 40,000 to 55,000 clones listed, roughly nine tenths were seen once. The sequences come from peripheral blood, collected in the second trimester of pregnancy. The source is a female donor in good health, enrolled as a control in a pregnancy study. The CDR3 runs from the conserved cysteine through the conserved F or W. D genes are given only for firm matches. Expanded clones are given a class, and other clones once, few, many or no size at all.

>once|TRBV11-2|TRBD1|TRBJ1-5
TGTGCCAGCAGCTTAGACTTCCAGGGGGAACAGCCCCAGCATTTT
CASSLDFQGEQPQHF
>.|TRBV11-1|TRBD2|TRBJ2-7
TGTGCCAGCACCCCTGAGGGACTAGCGTTCGAGCAGTACTTC
CASTPEGLAFEQYF
>.|TRBV30|.|TRBJ2-7
TGTGCCTGGAGTGGAGGGTCCTACGAGCAGTACTTC
CAWSGGSYEQYF
>.|TRBV7-2|TRBD1|TRBJ1-2
TGTGCCAGCAGCTTACTGGGACAGAGTTTGGGCTACACCTTC
CASSLLGQSLGYTF
>.|TRBV27|.|TRBJ2-3
TGTGCCAGCAGTTTCCTCTGGACAGCCTCTAGCACAGATACGCAGTATTTT
CASSFLWTASSTDTQYF
>once|TRBV6-4|TRBD2|TRBJ2-2
TGTGCCAGCATATCGACTAGCGGAAACACCGGGGAGCTGTTTTTT
CASISTSGNTGELFF
>.|TRBV11-2|.|TRBJ2-1
TGTGCCAGCAGCTCACAGCAGGGGGGCGAGCAGTTCTTC
CASSSQQGGEQFF
>.|TRBV2|.|TRBJ2-3
TGTGCCAGCAGTGAGGGGGCGTTCGGCACAGATACGCAGTATTTT
CASSEGAFGTDTQYF
>.|TRBV7-2|TRBD1|TRBJ1-5
TGTGCCAGCAGCTTCGACAGGGCTACTCAGCCCCAGCATTTT
CASSFDRATQPQHF
>.|TRBV2|TRBD2|TRBJ2-5
TGTGCCAGCAGCCGGACTAGCGGGATTTCGGAGACCCAGTACTTC
CASSRTSGISETQYF
>few|TRBV27|TRBD1|TRBJ1-1
TGTGCCAGCAGTCCCCGGACAGGAAAGAACACTGAAGCTTTCTTT
CASSPRTGKNTEAFF
>.|TRBV5-8|TRBD1|TRBJ1-1
TGTGCCAGCAGCTTAAGGTGGCAGGGGGCTGAAGCTTTCTTT
CASSLRWQGAEAFF
>.|TRBV30|.|TRBJ2-3
TGTGCCTGGAGTGTGCAGGGGTCAGATACGCAGTATTTT
CAWSVQGSDTQYF
>.|TRBV6-4|.|TRBJ1-2
TGTGCCAGCAGTGACTCTCTGACGGGTGGCTATGGCTACACCTTC
CASSDSLTGGYGYTF
>.|TRBV13|TRBD1|TRBJ1-6
TGTGCCAGCAGCTTAGCCCGGACAGGGTGGAATTCACCCCTCCACTTT
CASSLARTGWNSPLHF
>.|TRBV10-3|TRBD1|TRBJ1-1
TGTGCCATCAGTGACCCCCTTAGGGGGCAGTTAGAAGCTTTCTTT
CAISDPLRGQLEAFF
>once|TRBV5-6|.|TRBJ1-5
TGTGCCAGCAGCTTGGGTGGGGGCTGGCAGCCCCAGCATTTT
CASSLGGGWQPQHF
>.|TRBV4-2|TRBD2|TRBJ2-7
TGTGCCAGCAGTCTAAGCGGGAGTGATACCTACGAGCAGTACTTC
CASSLSGSDTYEQYF
>.|TRBV28|TRBD1|TRBJ2-3
TGTGCCAGCAGTCCCCGACAGGGGACAGATACGCAGTATTTT
CASSPRQGTDTQYF
>.|TRBV29-1|.|TRBJ2-3
TGCAGCGTTCTCGGAGGAGATACGCAGTATTTT
CSVLGGDTQYF
>.|TRBV27|.|TRBJ1-2
TGTGCCAGCAGTTTCGACTCTTCTAACTATGGCTACACCTTC
CASSFDSSNYGYTF
>once|TRBV19|TRBD1|TRBJ1-4
TGTGCCAGTAGTCCCGGGGACAGGGTAGACGAAAAACTGTTTTTT
CASSPGDRVDEKLFF
>.|TRBV9|.|TRBJ1-2
TGTGCCAGCAGCCCCGGACAGAAAGCTAACTATGGCTACACCTTC
CASSPGQKANYGYTF
>.|TRBV7-6|TRBD2|TRBJ2-1
TGTGCCAGTCAAAGCGGGAGCTTTCGGGGTGAGCAGTTCTTC
CASQSGSFRGEQFF
>.|TRBV5-4|.|TRBJ1-2
TGTGCCAGCAGCCATGAAAGGCAGGGCTATGGCTACACCTTC
CASSHERQGYGYTF
>.|TRBV11-2|.|TRBJ2-1
TGTGCCAGCAGCCCCGTCCAGGGGTTTTTTTACAATGAGCAGTTCTTC
CASSPVQGFFYNEQFF
>.|TRBV27|.|TRBJ2-5
TGTGCCAGCAGCCTAGTACCGGGAACGGGCGCGGGGGAGACCCAGTACTTC
CASSLVPGTGAGETQYF
>.|TRBV6-4|.|TRBJ1-6
TGTGCCAGCAGACAGGGAGGGAATTCACCCCTCCACTTT
CASRQGGNSPLHF
>once|TRBV12-5|.|TRBJ1-1
TGTGCTAGTGGTTTAGGTCCAGGGTTGGGGACTGAAGCTTTCTTT
CASGLGPGLGTEAFF
>.|TRBV5-1|TRBD1|TRBJ1-3
TGCGCCAGCAGCCCCCGAACAGGGGCTGGAAACACCATATATTTT
CASSPRTGAGNTIYF
>.|TRBV10-3|.|TRBJ2-5
TGTGCCATCAGTGGAAGGGGGGGTACAGTGGAGACCCAGTACTTC
CAISGRGGTVETQYF
>.|TRBV7-7|TRBD2|TRBJ2-5
TGTGCCAGCAGCAGACTAGCGGGAGCGGGGGAGACCCAGTACTTC
CASSRLAGAGETQYF
>once|TRBV19|.|TRBJ1-4
TGTGCCAGTTTACTCCGGGACAATGGTGAAAAACTGTTTTTT
CASLLRDNGEKLFF
>.|TRBV30|TRBD1|TRBJ2-7
TGTGCCTGGAGTTCCGCCGGGACAGGGGTCTACGAGCAGTACTTC
CAWSSAGTGVYEQYF
>medium-sized|TRBV7-9|.|TRBJ1-4
TGTGCCAGCAGCCCACATGACGGAGGAAAACTGTTTTTT
CASSPHDGGKLFF
>medium-sized|TRBV14|.|TRBJ2-7
TGTGCCAGCAGCGTCATGTCAGGGGCCGAGCAGTACTTC
CASSVMSGAEQYF
>.|TRBV18|.|TRBJ1-1
TGTGCCAGCTCACTTAGGGACTCTGAAGCTTTCTTT
CASSLRDSEAFF
>.|TRBV19|.|TRBJ1-2
TGTGCCAGTAGTATAGGTGGGGGCGCAGGAGATGGCTACACCTTC
CASSIGGGAGDGYTF
>.|TRBV7-9|TRBD2|TRBJ2-5
TGTGCCAGCAGCTTATGGGGGGGGCAAGAGACCCAGTACTTC
CASSLWGGQETQYF
>.|TRBV5-1|TRBD1|TRBJ1-2
TGCGCCAGCAGCTTGGGGACAGGGAACTATGGCTACACCTTC
CASSLGTGNYGYTF
>.|TRBV18|.|TRBJ1-4
TGTGCCAGCTCACCACCGTCGTCGGGGGCTAATGAAAAACTGTTTTTT
CASSPPSSGANEKLFF
>.|TRBV29-1|TRBD1|TRBJ2-7
TGCAGCGTTGTACAGGGGGCTCACGAGCAGTACTTC
CSVVQGAHEQYF
>.|TRBV18|TRBD1|TRBJ2-7
TGTGCCAGCTCACCGACAGGGTTGGTCTACGAGCAGTACTTC
CASSPTGLVYEQYF
>.|TRBV19|TRBD1|TRBJ1-4
TGTGCCAGTAACCCCCGCGGGACAGCAAGGGGGAATGAAAAACTGTTTTTT
CASNPRGTARGNEKLFF
>.|TRBV28|TRBD1|TRBJ1-1
TGTGCCAGCAGGGACAGGGGTCAGGGAGGGGGGGCTGAAGCTTTCTTT
CASRDRGQGGGAEAFF
>few|TRBV30|.|TRBJ1-1
TGTGCCTGGAGTTTCGGGGAGCTGAACACTGAAGCTTTCTTT
CAWSFGELNTEAFF
>.|TRBV11-2|.|TRBJ2-7
TGTGCCAGCAGCTTTGGGGGGGCCACCTACGAGCAGTACTTC
CASSFGGATYEQYF
>.|TRBV7-9|.|TRBJ1-6
TGTGCCAGCAGGGGAAGGGAGGAAGTTAATTCACCCCTCCACTTT
CASRGREEVNSPLHF
>.|TRBV18|.|TRBJ2-1
TGTGCCAGCTCCCGGAGGGGTGAGGACAATGAGCAGTTCTTC
CASSRRGEDNEQFF
>.|TRBV7-9|TRBD2|TRBJ2-1
TGTGCCAGCAGCTTAGCCCTGGCGGGGTTAGCGGGAGAACAGTTCTTC
CASSLALAGLAGEQFF
>.|TRBV7-8|TRBD2|TRBJ2-3
TGTGCCAGCACCCCCCGGCTAGCGGGGACGACAGATACGCAGTATTTT
CASTPRLAGTTDTQYF
>.|TRBV27|.|TRBJ2-3
TGTGCCAGCAGCCTCCAGGGCGGTAGCACAGATACGCAGTATTTT
CASSLQGGSTDTQYF
>few|TRBV5-8|.|TRBJ1-6
TGTGCCAGCAGCTTGGGTCGAACTCATAATTCACCCCTCCACTTT
CASSLGRTHNSPLHF
>once|TRBV5-1|.|TRBJ1-2
TGCGCCAGCAAGAGGCAGATTAATACCTATGGCTACACCTTC
CASKRQINTYGYTF
>.|TRBV9|.|TRBJ2-3
TGTGCCAGCAGCGTAGGGCACGGACTGGCCTCTCTTACAGATACGCAGTATTTT
CASSVGHGLASLTDTQYF
>.|TRBV28|TRBD2|TRBJ2-1
TGTGCCAGCAGTTCCCCGACTAGCGGGAGTTTGTATGAGCAGTTCTTC
CASSSPTSGSLYEQFF
>once|TRBV6-6|TRBD2|TRBJ2-1
TGTGCCAGCAGCCAGCGGGGTTCCTACAATGAGCAGTTCTTC
CASSQRGSYNEQFF
>.|TRBV5-6|.|TRBJ1-3
TGTGCCAGCAGCTTTGGGGCCACTGGAAACACCATATATTTT
CASSFGATGNTIYF
>.|TRBV27|.|TRBJ2-7
TGTGCCAGCAGTTCGACAGTCTCCGAGCAGTACTTC
CASSSTVSEQYF
>.|TRBV5-5|.|TRBJ2-1
TGTGCCAGCAGATTGGGTACCAGGGATCCATACAATGAGCAGTTCTTC
CASRLGTRDPYNEQFF